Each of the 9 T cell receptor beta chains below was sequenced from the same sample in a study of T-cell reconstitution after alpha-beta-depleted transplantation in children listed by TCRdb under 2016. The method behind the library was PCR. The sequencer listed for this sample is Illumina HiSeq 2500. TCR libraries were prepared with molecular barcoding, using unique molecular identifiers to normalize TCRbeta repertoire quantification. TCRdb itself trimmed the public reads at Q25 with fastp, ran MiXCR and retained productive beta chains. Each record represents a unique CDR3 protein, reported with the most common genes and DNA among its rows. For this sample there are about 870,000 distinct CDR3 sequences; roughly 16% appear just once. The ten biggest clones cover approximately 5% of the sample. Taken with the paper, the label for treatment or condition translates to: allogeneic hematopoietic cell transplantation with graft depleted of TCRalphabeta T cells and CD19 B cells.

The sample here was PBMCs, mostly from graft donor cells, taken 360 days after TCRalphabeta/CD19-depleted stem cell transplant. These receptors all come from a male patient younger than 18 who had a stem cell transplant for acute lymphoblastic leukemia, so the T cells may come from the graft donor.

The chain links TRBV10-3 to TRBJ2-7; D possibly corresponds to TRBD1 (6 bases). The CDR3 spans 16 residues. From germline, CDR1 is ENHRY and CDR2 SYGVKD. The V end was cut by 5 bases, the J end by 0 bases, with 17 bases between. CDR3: CAISPPALGGSYEQYF. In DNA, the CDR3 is TGTGCCATCAGTCCCCCAGCTCTAGGGGGCTCCTACGAGCAGTACTTC.

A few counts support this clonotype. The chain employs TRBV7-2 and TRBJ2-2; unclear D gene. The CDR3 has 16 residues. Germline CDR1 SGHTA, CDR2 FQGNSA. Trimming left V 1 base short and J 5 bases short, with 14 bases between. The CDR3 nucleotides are TGTGCCAGCAGCTTAGATTCCCACTTGAGAACCGGGGAGCTGTTTTTT. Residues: CASSLDSHLRTGELFF.

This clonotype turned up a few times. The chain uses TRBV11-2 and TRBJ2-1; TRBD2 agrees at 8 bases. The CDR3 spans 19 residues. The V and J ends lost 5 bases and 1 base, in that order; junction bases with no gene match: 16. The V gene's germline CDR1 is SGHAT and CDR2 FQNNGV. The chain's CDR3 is CASSDGRARRWGSYNEQFF. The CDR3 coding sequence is TGTGCCAGCAGCGACGGGAGGGCCAGACGTTGGGGGTCCTACAATGAGCAGTTCTTC.

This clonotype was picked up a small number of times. DNA for the CDR3: TGTGCCAGCAGTCCCTCTGCAGCAGGGAGGGACGGGGAGCTGTTTTTT. It translates to CASSPSAAGRDGELFF. This rearrangement joins TRBV7-2 to TRBJ2-2; 7 nucleotides line up with TRBD2. Germline V lookup: CDR1 SGHTA, CDR2 FQGNSA. V gave up 6 bases and J gave up 7 bases; unmatched junction bases: 14. This CDR3 is built from 16 residues.

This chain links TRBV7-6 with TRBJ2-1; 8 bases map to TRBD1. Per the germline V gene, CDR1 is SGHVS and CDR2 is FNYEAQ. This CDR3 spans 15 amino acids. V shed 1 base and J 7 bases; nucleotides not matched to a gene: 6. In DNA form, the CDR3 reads TGTGCCAGCAGCTTAGTCTCGTGGACAGGGAATGAGCAGTTCTTC. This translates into CASSLVSWTGNEQFF.

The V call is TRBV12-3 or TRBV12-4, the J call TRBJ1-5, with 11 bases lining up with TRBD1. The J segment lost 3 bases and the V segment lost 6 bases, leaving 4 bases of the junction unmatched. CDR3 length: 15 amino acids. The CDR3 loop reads CASRRTGGNNQPQHF. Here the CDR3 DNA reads TGTGCCAGCAGGCGGACAGGGGGCAACAATCAGCCCCAGCATTTT.

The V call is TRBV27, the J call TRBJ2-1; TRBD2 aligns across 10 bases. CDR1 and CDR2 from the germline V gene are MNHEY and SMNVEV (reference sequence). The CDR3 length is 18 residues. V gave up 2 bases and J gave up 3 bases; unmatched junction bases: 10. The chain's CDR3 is CASSLRPPLAGSYNEQFF. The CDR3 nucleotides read TGTGCCAGCAGTTTAAGGCCCCCACTAGCGGGAAGCTACAATGAGCAGTTCTTC.

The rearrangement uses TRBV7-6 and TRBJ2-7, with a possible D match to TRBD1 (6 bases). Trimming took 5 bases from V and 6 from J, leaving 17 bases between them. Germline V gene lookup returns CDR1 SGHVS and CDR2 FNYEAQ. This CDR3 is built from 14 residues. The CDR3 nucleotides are TGTGCCAGCAGCCCCGGGACACCCTCTCCCGAGCAGTACTTC. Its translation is CASSPGTPSPEQYF.

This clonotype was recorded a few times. The CDR3 here is CASNSGSNPNEQFF. For the CDR3, the DNA is TGTGCCAGCAACAGCGGGAGTAATCCCAATGAGCAGTTCTTC. This chain connects TRBV2 to TRBJ2-1; TRBD2 agrees at 8 bases. After removal of 7 bases from V and 6 bases from J, the junction contained 8 bases not matched to a gene. CDR3 length equals 14 residues. The V gene's germline CDR1 is SNHLY and CDR2 FYNNEI.